The following is a T cell receptor beta chain sequence with its context. Its antigen is not known. This sample is part of a study of cytomegalovirus exposure and HLA in healthy donors. Looked up from germline, CDR1 is LNHNV and CDR2 is YYDKDF (reference sequence). Trimming removed 1 base at V and 2 bases at J, with 15 bases between. This CDR3 region has 17 residues. Study-level results: Most TCR beta V segments were productive about 90% or about 30% of the time in an earlier analysis. Versus the roughly 700-donor mean, an Asian-associated ancestry cluster reportedly showed fewer N-insertions in a later analysis.

The PCR employed 60 Vbeta primers together with 13 Jbeta primers. This table comes from immunoSEQ multiplex PCR, and its TCRdb copy is limited to in-frame clones, with some not included. The table records tens of thousands of clones, around 80% of them present only once. The chain joins TRBV15 to TRBJ2-1; a weak D match, TRBD1 (6 bases). The TCR comes from a male donor in good health and CMV-seropositive. The source material was PBMCs. CDR3 region: CATSRVGFRDTYNEQFF. The CDR3, as DNA: TGTGCCACCAGCAGAGTGGGTTTTCGGGACACCTACAATGAGCAGTTCTTC.